This T cell receptor (beta chain) was sequenced during a study of blood T cell repertoires in COVID-19. Study information: The United States, Italy and Spain provided the acute and convalescent COVID-19 samples. Nucleic acid was either cDNA or gDNA, and it came from T cells, B-cell-depleted T cells, or PBMCs.

Germline V gives CDR1 LNHDA, CDR2 SQIVND (reference sequence). The V segment lost 4 bases and the J segment 7 bases; nucleotides outside the gene matches: 3. The CDR3 is 14 residues long. As processed by the authors: Counts of nucleated cells, estimated from reference gene primer amplification, were obtained. TCRdb keeps only in-frame clones here, not all; method: immunoSEQ multiplex PCR. V and J calls and clone size are those listed in that table; D and trimming were worked out from the DNA. Here the sample spans 150,000 to 200,000 clones, about 81% being singletons. The chain is built from TRBV19 and TRBJ1-6, with 8 bases aligning to TRBD1. This TCR was recovered from a woman over 75 with acute or convalescent COVID-19. The specimen sequenced was peripheral blood. In DNA, the CDR3 is TGTGCCAGTAGTAAGCGGACAGGGAATTCACCCCTCCACTTT. The encoded protein is CASSKRTGNSPLHF.